This T cell receptor (beta chain) came from a study of CD8 T cells in Susac syndrome. Study-wide results and limits: The study conceded that its TCR sequencing and HLA analysis involved relatively few individuals.

The authors reverse transcribed roughly 0.5 to 1 ug RNA with random hexamers. Amplification of TCR beta CDR3 used immunoSEQ multiplex PCR across 54 Vbeta and 13 Jbeta. TCRdb reanalysed the immunoSEQ multiplex PCR reads using MiXCR and keeps one entry per CDR3 protein. The sample records 200,000 to 250,000 distinct CDR3 sequences, 85% to 95% being singletons. A note on this clonotype: Its antigen remains unknown.

Sequencing of TCR beta was undertaken in CD8+ and CD4+ T cells derived from blood. Isolation of CD8+ and CD4+ T cells was performed negatively, whereas enrichment of TEMRA cells was done by FACS. Sequencing was done on a sample of CD4+ T cells from PBMCs. The TCR was taken from a human donor with multiple sclerosis.

The CDR3 here is CASSDQGSDYGYTF. The CDR3 DNA sequence: TGTGCCAGCAGTGATCAGGGATCGGACTATGGCTACACCTTC. This rearrangement joins TRBV2 to TRBJ1-2, with a weak D call TRBD1 (5 bases). V was trimmed by 3 bases and J by 3 bases, leaving 11 bases between them. Germline CDR1 and CDR2: SNHLY and FYNNEI. This CDR3 has 14 amino acids.